Presented here are 28 T cell receptor beta chains from one specimen sequenced in a study of cytomegalovirus exposure and HLA in healthy donors. Primers: 60 Vbeta forward and 13 Jbeta reverse. The data were produced by immunoSEQ multiplex PCR, yet TCRdb's version contains in-frame clones alone and is incomplete. This table holds around 190,000 clones, 75% to 80% found once. The sequenced sample was PBMCs. These receptors were obtained from a female donor in good health and CMV-seronegative.

This clone was picked up a small number of times. J is TRBJ1-5 and V is TRBV19, with D possibly matching TRBD1 (5 bases). The V end lost 5 bases, the J end lost 7 bases, and 15 bases lay between the germline ends. Looked up from germline, CDR1 is LNHDA and CDR2 is SQIVND (reference sequence). There are 14 residues in the CDR3. CDR3 coding DNA: TGTGCCAGTAGTGGCCCTCGGGGGGAGCAGCCCCAGCATTTT. This sequence encodes CASSGPRGEQPQHF.

Of note for this clone: The same CDR3 is also encoded by other DNA sequences in this sample. The CDR3 DNA reads TGTGCCATCAGGACTAGCGGGGGTTACAATGAGCAGTTCTTC. Protein sequence: CAIRTSGGYNEQFF. This sequence joins TRBV10-3 and TRBJ2-1; TRBD2 agrees at 12 bases. Germline values: CDR1 ENHRY, CDR2 SYGVKD. There are 14 residues in the CDR3. With 6 bases clipped from V and 4 bases from J, the junction kept 1 base outside the gene matches.

This clone was seen more than once but under ten times. The chain combines TRBV7-2 with TRBJ1-5; 10 bases are a match to TRBD1. Germline V CDR1 and CDR2: SGHTA, FQGNSA. With V trimmed by 5 bases and J by 8 bases, 6 bases remained unmatched. The CDR3 is 14 residues long. The DNA of the CDR3 is TGTGCCAGCAGCCCGGGACAGGGGACGAAGCCCCAGCATTTT. Protein product: CASSPGQGTKPQHF.

This clone has just a few counts. V is TRBV5-1 and J is TRBJ1-1, with D perhaps matching TRBD1 (6 bases). Trimming left V 4 bases short and J 1 base short, with 11 bases between. The germline V gene encodes CDR1 SGHRS and CDR2 YFSETQ. The CDR3 is 14 amino acids. The CDR3 here is CASSETGGNTEAFF. For the CDR3, the DNA is TGCGCCAGCAGCGAGACAGGCGGGAACACTGAAGCTTTCTTT.

The chain combines TRBV5-5 with TRBJ2-1; 14 positions match TRBD2. CDR3 size: 16 residues. CDR1 is SGHKS and CDR2 is YYEKEE in the germline V gene (reference sequence). V shed 0 bases, J shed 8 bases, and the junction held 4 bases outside the gene matches. The CDR3 here is CASSLEGLAGVDEQFF. CDR3 in DNA: TGTGCCAGCAGCTTGGAGGGACTAGCGGGGGTCGATGAGCAGTTCTTC.

The V call is TRBV5-4, the J call TRBJ2-1, with 8 bases identical to TRBD2. The CDR3 consists of 15 residues. CDR1 and CDR2 (germline): SGHNT, YYREEE (reference sequence). The V and J ends lost 2 bases and 5 bases, in that order; junction bases with no gene match: 6. The CDR3, as DNA: TGTGCCAGCAGCTTAAGTAGCGGGACCCACAATGAGCAGTTCTTC. Translating gives CASSLSSGTHNEQFF. Combining the CDR3 with reference TRBV5-4 and TRBJ2-1 gives the whole variable domain ETGVTQSPTHLIKTRGQQVTLRCSSQSGHNTVSWYQQALGQGPQFIFQYYREEENGRGNFPPRFSGLQFPNYSSELNVNALELDDSALYLCASSLSSGTHNEQFFGPGTRLTVL.

The J gene is TRBJ1-5, the V gene TRBV19; D is uncertain. CDR1 LNHDA and CDR2 SQIVND come from the germline V gene (reference sequence). The V end lost 2 bases, the J end lost 6 bases, and 17 bases lay between the germline ends. The CDR3 sequence is 16 residues long. This chain's CDR3 is CASSISEGSLSQPQHF. In DNA form, the CDR3 reads TGTGCCAGTAGTATATCGGAGGGATCCCTCAGTCAGCCCCAGCATTTT.

The J gene is TRBJ2-5, the V gene TRBV28; D is uncertain. The germline CDR1 and CDR2 sequences are MDHEN and SYDVKM. This CDR3 comprises 16 residues. Trimming shortened V by 2 bases and J by 1 base, and 14 bases separated the two germline ends. The CDR3 here is CASSLPRNRIQETQYF. CDR3 sequence (DNA): TGTGCCAGCAGTTTACCTAGAAACCGTATCCAAGAGACCCAGTACTTC.

The CDR3 DNA is TGTGCCAGCAGTGCCAGACAGGTCGCGAACACTGAAGCTTTCTTT. Its protein is CASSARQVANTEAFF. The V and J genes are TRBV6-1 and TRBJ1-1, with TRBD1 as a possible D gene (6 bases). There are 15 residues in the CDR3. V dropped 4 bases and J dropped 1 base, with 13 bases sitting between them. Per germline, CDR1 MNHNS and CDR2 SASEGT.

This CDR3 reads CAVGTENSYEQYF. CDR3 bases: TGTGCCGTGGGGACAGAGAACTCCTACGAGCAGTACTTC. The chain combines TRBV7-2 with TRBJ2-7, with 7 bases lining up with TRBD1. Germline loops: CDR1 SGHTA, CDR2 FQGNSA. V shed 11 bases and J 0 bases; nucleotides not matched to a gene: 7. The CDR3 sequence is 13 residues long.

This clone was counted only a few times. The chain links TRBV30 to TRBJ1-5; a weak D match, TRBD1 (5 bases). The CDR3 contains 14 residues. Deletions cut 5 bases from V and 5 bases from J, with 16 bases between. Germline lookup yields CDR1 GTSNPN and CDR2 SVGIG (reference sequence). CDR3 amino acids: CAWGRDRSYQPQHF. The CDR3 DNA is TGTGCCTGGGGCCGCGACAGAAGCTATCAGCCCCAGCATTTT.

J is TRBJ2-3 and V is TRBV7-9, with 10 nucleotides matching TRBD1. CDR3 length: 16 residues. The J segment lost 2 bases and the V segment lost 5 bases, leaving 7 bases of the junction unmatched. Germline loops: CDR1 SEHNR, CDR2 FQNEAQ (reference sequence). The CDR3 DNA reads TGTGCCAGCAGCCCACGGACAGGGGGGGACACAGATACGCAGTATTTT. Its protein is CASSPRTGGDTDTQYF.

This clone has only one observation. The chain is built from TRBV28 and TRBJ1-1; D unclear. This CDR3 comprises 14 residues. V lost 7 bases and J lost 5, with 17 bases in between. Germline loops: CDR1 MDHEN, CDR2 SYDVKM. This CDR3 is CASTLGGPRTEAFF. CDR3 sequence (DNA): TGTGCCAGCACCCTTGGAGGGCCGAGGACTGAAGCTTTCTTT.

The J gene is TRBJ1-1, the V gene TRBV18; D not certain. Germline-derived CDR1 and CDR2 are KGHSH and LQKENI. V was pared by 4 bases and J by 4 bases, with 16 bases between. The CDR3 loop spans 15 amino acids. The CDR3 loop is CASSLYSRDLTEAFF. The CDR3, as DNA: TGTGCCAGCTCACTTTATAGTCGGGATCTCACTGAAGCTTTCTTT. The entire variable domain, with the rest obtained from reference TRBV18 and TRBJ1-1, is as follows: NAGVMQNPRHLVRRRGQEARLRCSPMKGHSHVYWYRQLPEEGLKFMVYLQKENIIDESGMPKERFSAEFPKEGPSILRIQQVVRGDSAAYFCASSLYSRDLTEAFFGQGTRLTVV.

The gene calls are TRBV7-9 and TRBJ2-2; D unclear. V lost 1 base and J lost 3, with 9 bases in between. This CDR3 region has 15 residues. Per the germline V gene, CDR1 is SEHNR and CDR2 is FQNEAQ (reference sequence). CDR3 protein: CASSLGVTDTGELFF. The DNA for the CDR3 is TGTGCCAGCAGCTTAGGAGTCACTGACACCGGGGAGCTGTTTTTT.

V and J are TRBV7-2 and TRBJ2-5; 7 bases align to TRBD1. The CDR3 is 14 residues long. V gave up 4 bases and J gave up 1 base; unmatched junction bases: 3. The germline V gene encodes CDR1 SGHTA and CDR2 FQGNSA. The CDR3, as DNA: TGTGCCAGCAGCTCCGACAGGGCCCAAGAGACCCAGTACTTC. It encodes CASSSDRAQETQYF.

This clone occurred a few times. V and J are TRBV7-8 and TRBJ2-3; TRBD2 is a possible D gene (5 bases). The CDR3 length is 16 residues. V lost 4 bases and J lost 2, with 16 bases in between. From germline, CDR1 is SGHVS and CDR2 FQNEAQ. In nucleotides, the CDR3 is TGTGCCAGCAGCTCGACTCTAGCACTAACCACAGATACGCAGTATTTT. As protein: CASSSTLALTTDTQYF.

This clone was detected a few times. This rearrangement joins TRBV5-1 to TRBJ1-1, with D perhaps TRBD1 (6 bases). The V gene lost 1 base and the J gene lost 8 bases, with 12 bases spanning the gap. The CDR3 totals 13 residues. Germline V gene lookup returns CDR1 SGHRS and CDR2 YFSETQ. As DNA, the CDR3 is TGCGCCAGCAGCTTGACAGGGCCGGCGGAAGCTTTCTTT. It yields the protein CASSLTGPAEAFF.

The gene calls are TRBV28 and TRBJ1-1; possible D gene TRBD1, 5 bases. This CDR3 is built from 13 residues. The V gene's germline CDR1 is MDHEN and CDR2 SYDVKM. V gave up 7 bases and J gave up 4 bases, with 13 bases separating them. Here the CDR3 DNA reads TGTGCCAGCATCCTGGGGGGGACCACTGAAGCTTTCTTT. Protein sequence: CASILGGTTEAFF. Full variable domain (outside the CDR3, taken from reference TRBV28 and TRBJ1-1): DVKVTQSSRYLVKRTGEKVFLECVQDMDHENMFWYRQDPGLGLRLIYFSYDVKMKEKGDIPEGYSVSREKKERFSLILESASTNQTSMYLCASILGGTTEAFFGQGTRLTVV.

Only one count was recorded for this clone. The CDR3 DNA sequence: TGTGCCAGCAGCCCTTCCGGGACATCCTCCTACGAGCAGTACTTC. It yields the protein CASSPSGTSSYEQYF. This chain uses TRBV11-3 with TRBJ2-7; tentatively, D is TRBD1 (6 bases). Per germline, CDR1 SGHNT and CDR2 YENEEA. This CDR3 contains 15 residues. The ends were cut back, 5 bases at V and 0 bases at J, with 14 bases in the middle.

The chain links TRBV6-1 to TRBJ1-2; tentatively, D is TRBD1 (5 bases). The V and J ends lost 0 bases and 5 bases respectively, with 16 bases between them. CDR3 length: 16 residues. The germline V gene encodes CDR1 MNHNS and CDR2 SASEGT. The CDR3 DNA follows: TGTGCCAGCAGTGAAGCGACACTCAGGGCCTGGTATGGCTACACCTTC. Translated: CASSEATLRAWYGYTF.

V and J are TRBV28 and TRBJ2-7; TRBD2 matches at 10 bases. The CDR3 has 17 residues. The germline gives CDR1 MDHEN, CDR2 SYDVKM. The trim removed 2 bases at V and 2 bases at J, leaving 9 bases unmatched. The CDR3 here is CASSLGASGRDPYEQYF. The CDR3 DNA reads as TGTGCCAGCAGTTTAGGGGCTAGCGGGAGAGACCCCTACGAGCAGTACTTC.

This clone was recorded once. J is TRBJ2-5 and V is TRBV7-2; 7 bases fit TRBD2. The ends lost 5 bases at V and 3 bases at J; junction bases unmatched: 9. Germline assignment: CDR1 SGHTA and CDR2 FQGNSA. This CDR3 is 15 amino acids long. The CDR3 sequence is CASSPHGRVEETQYF. The CDR3 region has the DNA TGTGCCAGCAGCCCCCATGGGAGGGTGGAAGAGACCCAGTACTTC. The full variable domain, rest sourced from reference TRBV7-2 and TRBJ2-5, is GAGVSQSPSNKVTEKGKDVELRCDPISGHTALYWYRQSLGQGLEFLIYFQGNSAPDKSGLPSDRFSAERTGGSVSTLTIQRTQQEDSAVYLCASSPHGRVEETQYFGPGTRLLVL.

The V and J genes are TRBV5-1 and TRBJ1-4; maybe TRBD1 (6 bases). CDR1 SGHRS and CDR2 YFSETQ come from the germline V gene. Trimming cost V 4 bases and J 3 bases, with 16 bases left between them. The CDR3 is 16 residues long. This CDR3 is CASSRGQFGSNEKLFF. As DNA, the CDR3 is TGCGCCAGCAGCCGCGGACAGTTTGGGTCTAATGAAAAACTGTTTTTT.

CDR3 sequence: CASSSPGGNTEAFF. CDR3 nucleotides: TGTGCCAGCAGCTCCCCCGGTGGGAACACTGAAGCTTTCTTT. The chain recombines TRBV13 with TRBJ1-1; no definite D call. This CDR3 is 14 amino acids long. The germline V gene encodes CDR1 PRHDT and CDR2 FYEKMQ (reference sequence). Trimming took 4 bases from V and 1 from J, leaving 10 bases between them.

The chain carries TRBV29-1 and TRBJ2-1, with TRBD2 matching over 10 bases. CDR1 is SQVTM and CDR2 is ANQGSEA in the germline V gene. This CDR3 contains 15 residues. Trimming at V came to 7 bases and at J to 4 bases, leaving 10 bases not matched to a gene. CDR3 nucleotide sequence: TGCAGCGGGAGCGCGGGACTAGCGAGTTACAATGAGCAGTTCTTC. This sequence encodes CSGSAGLASYNEQFF.

The gene calls are TRBV6-4 and TRBJ1-2; no definite D call. CDR3 size: 10 residues. Per germline, CDR1 MRHNA and CDR2 SNTAGT. V lost 4 bases, J lost 8 bases, and 5 bases lay in between. The CDR3 DNA follows: TGTGCCAGCAGTGTCAGAGGCTACACCTTC. It yields the protein CASSVRGYTF.

V and J are TRBV9 and TRBJ1-3; 7 bases match TRBD1. The germline V gene has CDR1 SGDLS and CDR2 YYNGEE. J gave up 4 bases and V 4 bases, and 8 bases lay outside the gene matches. The CDR3 is made up of 15 amino acids. In DNA form, the CDR3 reads TGTGCCAGCAGCCCCCTGACAGGGCACGGAAACACCATATATTTT. Translation gives CASSPLTGHGNTIYF.